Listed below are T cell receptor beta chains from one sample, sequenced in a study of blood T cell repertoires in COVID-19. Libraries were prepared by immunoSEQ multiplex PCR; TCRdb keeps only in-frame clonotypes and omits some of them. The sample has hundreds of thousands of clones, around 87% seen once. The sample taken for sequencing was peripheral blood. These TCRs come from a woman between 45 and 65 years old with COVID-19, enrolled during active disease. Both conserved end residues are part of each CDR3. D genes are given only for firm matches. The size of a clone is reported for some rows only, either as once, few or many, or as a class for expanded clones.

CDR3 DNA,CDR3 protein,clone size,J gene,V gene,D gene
TGTGCCAGCAGTGAACAGGGTACTCATGGCTACACCTTC,CASSEQGTHGYTF,.,TRBJ1-2,TRBV4-2,.
TGTGCCACCAGTGATACGAGGACAGGATCGGTTGGCTACACCTTC,CATSDTRTGSVGYTF,.,TRBJ1-2,TRBV24-1,TRBD1
TGTGCCAGTACTTCGAGTGCGTACACTGAAGCTTTCTTT,CASTSSAYTEAFF,few,TRBJ1-1,TRBV19,.
TGTGCCAGCTCACCAGACGGAGGGAGGTGGTTCTTC,CASSPDGGRWFF,.,TRBJ2-1,TRBV18,.
TGTGCCAGCAGCGTAGTGTCGGGACTGGTTTCTGGAAACACCATATATTTT,CASSVVSGLVSGNTIYF,.,TRBJ1-3,TRBV9,.
TGTGCCAGCAGCCAAGATATGGGGGGACTTAATGAAAAACTGTTTTTT,CASSQDMGGLNEKLFF,.,TRBJ1-4,TRBV4-2,.
TGTGCCAGCAGCAGATGGACAGGAAGGACCGGGGAGCTGTTTTTT,CASSRWTGRTGELFF,few,TRBJ2-2,TRBV11-2,TRBD1
TGTGCCTGGGCTTACGGACAGGGGAACATTCAGTACTTC,CAWAYGQGNIQYF,.,TRBJ2-4,TRBV30,TRBD1
TGTGCCAGCAGCGCAAGACAGGGGGCAGGCAATCAGCCCCAGCATTTT,CASSARQGAGNQPQHF,few,TRBJ1-5,TRBV5-5,TRBD1
TGTGCCAGCAGCTCTGCCGGACTAGCGGGAGGGTCCGGCTCCTACGAGCAGTACTTC,CASSSAGLAGGSGSYEQYF,.,TRBJ2-7,TRBV7-3,TRBD2
TGTGCCAGCAGTTACCGAGCTAAGAACACTGAAGCTTTCTTT,CASSYRAKNTEAFF,.,TRBJ1-1,TRBV6-2/TRBV6-3,.
TGTGCCAGCAGCTTAGTGGGCTCACCCCTCCACTTT,CASSLVGSPLHF,.,TRBJ1-6,TRBV11-3,.
TGTGCCAGCAGAGACGGAACTACAACTAATGAAAAACTGTTTTTT,CASRDGTTTNEKLFF,once,TRBJ1-4,TRBV6-6,.
TGCACCAGCAGCCAAGATGGCTGGCGCCGGGATCAGCCCCAGCATTTT,CTSSQDGWRRDQPQHF,few,TRBJ1-5,TRBV1,.
TGTGCCAGCAGCCTGTTTCCCCCGGGACAGGGTTACGAGCAGTACTTC,CASSLFPPGQGYEQYF,once,TRBJ2-7,TRBV6-2/TRBV6-3,TRBD1
TGTGCCAGCAGCCCAGACGGGACAGGGAGGTTCGAGCAGTACTTC,CASSPDGTGRFEQYF,.,TRBJ2-7,TRBV7-3,TRBD1
TGTGCCAGCAGTGCTGTGAACACCGGGGAGCTGTTTTTT,CASSAVNTGELFF,.,TRBJ2-2,TRBV6-4,.
TGTGCCAGCAGCTTAGCGGGAGGTGCAGATACGCAGTATTTT,CASSLAGGADTQYF,.,TRBJ2-3,TRBV7-9,.
TGTGCCAGCAGCTTAATCGGACAGGTGAACACTGAAGCTTTCTTT,CASSLIGQVNTEAFF,.,TRBJ1-1,TRBV11-3,TRBD1
TGTGCCAGCAACAGGGGGAATGAAAAACTGTTTTTT,CASNRGNEKLFF,.,TRBJ1-4,TRBV2,TRBD1
TGTGCCAGCAGCCCGGGAACTACACAGTACTTC,CASSPGTTQYF,few,TRBJ2-7,TRBV3-1/TRBV3-2,.
TGTGCTAGTGGCTTGCGGGACACAGGTTCAAATGAGCAGTTCTTC,CASGLRDTGSNEQFF,.,TRBJ2-1,TRBV12-5,.
TGTGCCAGCAGCTTAGTAGGAGGGACCGCCTACGAGCAGTACTTC,CASSLVGGTAYEQYF,.,TRBJ2-7,TRBV11-2,.